The 8 T cell receptor beta chains below all came from one sample that was sequenced in a study of human T cells and chemical hapten exposure (dated by TCRdb to the early 2020s). Library method: RACE. Sequencing was performed on a NextSeq 500. The public reads were reprocessed in TCRdb via fastp at Q25 and MiXCR, keeping in-frame beta chains. Every distinct CDR3 protein forms one entry, paired with its most common genes and DNA. Counted in this sample were around 70,000 distinct CDR3 sequences; around 6.1% of them appeared once. The ten biggest clones cover just under 3.5% of the sample. The time point tag for this specimen amounts to: healthy volunteer bleed at 6 weeks. Unfractionated whole blood was collected in Tempus Blood RNA tubes, and total RNA was extracted from that blood. The sample consisted of whole blood. These TCRs come from a female donor in good health. Some clones in this sample may be carry-over from other donors' samples.

The rearrangement links TRBV29-1 to TRBJ2-7; 12 bases map to TRBD2. CDR1 and CDR2 (germline): SQVTM, ANQGSEA. The CDR3 runs 12 residues. J lost 7 bases, V lost 6 bases, and 4 bases had no gene match. CDR3 amino acids: CSVTSGSLEQYF. CDR3 DNA sequence: TGCAGCGTGACTAGCGGGAGTTTAGAGCAGTACTTC.

This clonotype has ten or more counts. The chain carries TRBV9 and TRBJ1-1; 7 positions agree with TRBD1. The germline CDR1 and CDR2 sequences are SGDLS and YYNGEE. The CDR3 runs to 14 residues. Unmatched junction bases numbered 5, after V lost 3 bases and J lost 3 bases. The DNA for the CDR3 is TGTGCCAGCAGCGCTGCCGGGACAGACACTGAAGCTTTCTTT. This codes for CASSAAGTDTEAFF.

This rearrangement joins TRBV6-6 to TRBJ2-7, with 7 bases matching TRBD1. Germline V gene data show CDR1 as MNHNY and CDR2 as SVGAGI (reference sequence). The CDR3 runs 15 residues. With 5 bases clipped from V and 2 bases from J, the junction kept 9 bases outside the gene matches. CDR3 bases: TGTGCCAGCAGTCCCGACAGGGTCGGTGCCTACGAGCAGTACTTC. Translation gives CASSPDRVGAYEQYF.

This clonotype occurred many times. This sequence joins TRBV7-2 and TRBJ2-3; a weak D match, TRBD2 (6 bases). This CDR3 comprises 15 residues. Trimming removed 2 bases from V and 0 bases from J, with 9 bases in between. Per the germline V gene, CDR1 is SGHTA and CDR2 is FQGNSA. The CDR3 DNA sequence: TGTGCCAGCAGCTTAACCGGGACTAGCACAGATACGCAGTATTTT. Translating gives CASSLTGTSTDTQYF.

The genes are TRBV5-4 and TRBJ1-6; D might be TRBD1 (6 bases). The V and J ends lost 0 bases and 3 bases respectively, with 10 bases between them. Germline loops: CDR1 SGHNT, CDR2 YYREEE (reference sequence). The CDR3 runs to 16 residues. The CDR3 loop is CASSLAGQYYNSPLHF. CDR3 nucleotide sequence: TGTGCCAGCAGCTTGGCAGGACAGTACTATAATTCACCCCTCCACTTT.

In the case of this clonotype: A much larger clonotype is one base distant, so this may be a read error. The J gene is TRBJ2-5, the V gene TRBV19; TRBD1 agrees at 8 bases. Germline-derived CDR1 and CDR2 are LNHDA and SQIVND (reference sequence). The CDR3 covers 15 residues. CDR3 sequence reads: CASSIVAGGPETRYF. The DNA for the CDR3 is TGTGCCAGTAGTATAGTGGCAGGGGGCCCGGAGACCCGGTACTTC.

The V call is TRBV6-2 or TRBV6-3, the J call TRBJ1-4; no firm D call. The CDR3 has 13 amino acids. V was trimmed by 8 bases and J by 6 bases, leaving 13 bases between them. Germline-derived CDR1 and CDR2 are MNHEY and SVGEGT. The chain's CDR3 is CASSYGSHEKLFF. The CDR3 DNA follows: TGTGCCAGCTCCTACGGCTCTCATGAAAAACTGTTTTTT.

This clonotype was seen only a few times. V usage is TRBV3-1 and J usage is TRBJ1-4; 7 positions match TRBD1. The CDR3 is made up of 15 amino acids. V gave up 4 bases and J gave up 8 bases; unmatched junction bases: 10. Germline loops: CDR1 LGHDT, CDR2 YNNKEL (reference sequence). The CDR3 coding sequence is TGTGCCAGCAGCCCCCAAGGGGGCGGTGAGGAAAAACTGTTTTTT. Its translation is CASSPQGGGEEKLFF. The full variable domain, its missing parts supplied by reference TRBV3-1 and TRBJ1-4, is DTAVSQTPKYLVTQMGNDKSIKCEQNLGHDTMYWYKQDSKKFLKIMFSYNNKELIINETVPNRFSPKSPDKAHLNLHINSLELGDSAVYFCASSPQGGGEEKLFFGSGTQLSVL.